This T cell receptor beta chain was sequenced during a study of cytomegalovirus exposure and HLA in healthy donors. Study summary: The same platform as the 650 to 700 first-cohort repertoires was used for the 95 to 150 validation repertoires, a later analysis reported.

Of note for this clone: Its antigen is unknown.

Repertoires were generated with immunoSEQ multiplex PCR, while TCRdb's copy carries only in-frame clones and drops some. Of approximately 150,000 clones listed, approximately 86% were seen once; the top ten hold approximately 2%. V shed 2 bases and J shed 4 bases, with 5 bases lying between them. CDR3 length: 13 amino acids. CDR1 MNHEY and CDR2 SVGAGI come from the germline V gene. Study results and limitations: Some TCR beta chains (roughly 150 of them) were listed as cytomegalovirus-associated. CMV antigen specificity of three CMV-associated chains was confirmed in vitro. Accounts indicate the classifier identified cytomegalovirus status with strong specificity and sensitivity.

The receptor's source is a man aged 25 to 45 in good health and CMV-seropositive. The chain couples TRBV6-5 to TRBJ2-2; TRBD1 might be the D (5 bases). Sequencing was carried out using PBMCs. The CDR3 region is CASSYRGTGELFF. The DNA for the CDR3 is TGTGCCAGCAGTTACAGGGGCACCGGGGAGCTGTTTTTT.